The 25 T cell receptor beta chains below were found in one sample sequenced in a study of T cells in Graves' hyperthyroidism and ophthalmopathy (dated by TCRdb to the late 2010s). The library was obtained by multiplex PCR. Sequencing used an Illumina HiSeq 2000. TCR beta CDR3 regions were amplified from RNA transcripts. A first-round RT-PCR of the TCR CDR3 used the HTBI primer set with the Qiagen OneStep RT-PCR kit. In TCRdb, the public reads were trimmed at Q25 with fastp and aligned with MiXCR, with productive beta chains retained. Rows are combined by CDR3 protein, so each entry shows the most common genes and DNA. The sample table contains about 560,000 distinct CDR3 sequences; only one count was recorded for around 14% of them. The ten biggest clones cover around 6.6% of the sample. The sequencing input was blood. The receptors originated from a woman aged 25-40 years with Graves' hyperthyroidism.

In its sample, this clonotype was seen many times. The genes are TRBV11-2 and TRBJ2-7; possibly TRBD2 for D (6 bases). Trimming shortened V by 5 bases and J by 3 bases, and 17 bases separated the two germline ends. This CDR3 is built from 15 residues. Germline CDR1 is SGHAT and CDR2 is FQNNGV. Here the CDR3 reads CASSRAPTEGYEQYF. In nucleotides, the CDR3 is TGTGCCAGCAGCAGAGCGCCCACGGAGGGCTACGAGCAGTACTTC.

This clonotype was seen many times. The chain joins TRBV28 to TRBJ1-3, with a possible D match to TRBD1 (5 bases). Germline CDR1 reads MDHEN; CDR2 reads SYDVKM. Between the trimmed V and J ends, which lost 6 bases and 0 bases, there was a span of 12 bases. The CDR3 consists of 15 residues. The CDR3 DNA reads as TGTGCCAGCAGCGAGAGGAGGGGCTCTGGAAACACCATATATTTT. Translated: CASSERRGSGNTIYF.

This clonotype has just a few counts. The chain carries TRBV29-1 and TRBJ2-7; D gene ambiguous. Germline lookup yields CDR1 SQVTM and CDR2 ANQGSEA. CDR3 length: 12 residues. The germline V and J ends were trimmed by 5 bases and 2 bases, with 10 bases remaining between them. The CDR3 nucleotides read TGCAGCGTTCCGGGCCCGACCTACGAGCAGTACTTC. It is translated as CSVPGPTYEQYF.

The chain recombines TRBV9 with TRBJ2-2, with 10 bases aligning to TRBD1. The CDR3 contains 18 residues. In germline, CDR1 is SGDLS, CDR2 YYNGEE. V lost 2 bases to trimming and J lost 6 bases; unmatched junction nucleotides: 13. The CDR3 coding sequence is TGTGCCAGCAGCGTTCAACCAAACACCGGGACAGGGGCCGGGGAGCTGTTTTTT. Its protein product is CASSVQPNTGTGAGELFF. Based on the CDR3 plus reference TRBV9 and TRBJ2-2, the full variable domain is DSGVTQTPKHLITATGQRVTLRCSPRSGDLSVYWYQQSLDQGLQFLIQYYNGEERAKGNILERFSAQQFPDLHSELNLSSLELGDSALYFCASSVQPNTGTGAGELFFGEGSRLTVL.

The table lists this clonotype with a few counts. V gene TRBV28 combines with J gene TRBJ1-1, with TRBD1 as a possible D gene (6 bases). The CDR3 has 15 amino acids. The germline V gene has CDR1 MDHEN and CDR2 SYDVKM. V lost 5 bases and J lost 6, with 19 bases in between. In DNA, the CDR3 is TGTGCCAGCAGTACCCTTTCGCAGGGGCCTTCTGAAGCTTTCTTT. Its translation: CASSTLSQGPSEAFF.

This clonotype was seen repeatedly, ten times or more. The CDR3: CASSLGGLGTEAFF. The CDR3 DNA sequence: TGTGCCAGCAGCTTGGGGGGGCTGGGCACTGAAGCTTTCTTT. The chain carries TRBV5-5 and TRBJ1-1, with D possibly matching TRBD1 (6 bases). Looked up from germline, CDR1 is SGHKS and CDR2 is YYEKEE (reference sequence). This CDR3 is 14 amino acids long. Trimming removed 0 bases from V and 4 bases from J, with 10 bases in between.

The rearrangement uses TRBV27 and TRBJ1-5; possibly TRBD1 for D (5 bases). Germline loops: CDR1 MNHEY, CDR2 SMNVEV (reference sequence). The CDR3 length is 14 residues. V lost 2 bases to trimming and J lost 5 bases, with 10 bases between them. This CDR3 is CASSLVQGHQPQHF. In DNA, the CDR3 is TGTGCCAGCAGTTTAGTCCAGGGCCATCAGCCCCAGCATTTT.

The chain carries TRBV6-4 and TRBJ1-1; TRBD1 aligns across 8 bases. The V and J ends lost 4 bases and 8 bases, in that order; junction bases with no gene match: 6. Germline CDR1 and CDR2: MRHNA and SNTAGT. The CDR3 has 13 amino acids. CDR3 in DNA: TGTGCCAGCAGTGCACGACAGGGGTCCGAAGCTTTCTTT. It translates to CASSARQGSEAFF.

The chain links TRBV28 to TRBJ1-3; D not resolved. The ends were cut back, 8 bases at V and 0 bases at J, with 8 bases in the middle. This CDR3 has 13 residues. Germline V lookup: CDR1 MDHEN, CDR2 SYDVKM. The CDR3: CASQSGSGNTIYF. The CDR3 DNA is TGTGCCAGCCAGTCGGGCTCTGGAAACACCATATATTTT. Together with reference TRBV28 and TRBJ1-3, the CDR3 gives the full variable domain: DVKVTQSSRYLVKRTGEKVFLECVQDMDHENMFWYRQDPGLGLRLIYFSYDVKMKEKGDIPEGYSVSREKKERFSLILESASTNQTSMYLCASQSGSGNTIYFGEGSWLTVV.

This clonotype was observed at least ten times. The CDR3 bases are TGTGCCAGCAGCACGGGACAGGGACTAGGAGGGGCAGATACGCAGTATTTT. It encodes CASSTGQGLGGADTQYF. The chain has TRBV7-2 and TRBJ2-3, with D perhaps matching TRBD1 (9 bases). Trimming removed 5 bases from V and 4 bases from J, with 22 bases in between. CDR1 SGHTA and CDR2 FQGNSA come from the germline V gene. The CDR3 is 17 amino acids.

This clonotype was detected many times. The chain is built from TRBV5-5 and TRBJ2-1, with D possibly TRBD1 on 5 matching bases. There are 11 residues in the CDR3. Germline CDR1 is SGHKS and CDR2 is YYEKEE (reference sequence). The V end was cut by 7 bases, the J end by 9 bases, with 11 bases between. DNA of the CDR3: TGTGCCAGCGGGTCAAGGGGTGAGCAGTTCTTC. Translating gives CASGSRGEQFF.

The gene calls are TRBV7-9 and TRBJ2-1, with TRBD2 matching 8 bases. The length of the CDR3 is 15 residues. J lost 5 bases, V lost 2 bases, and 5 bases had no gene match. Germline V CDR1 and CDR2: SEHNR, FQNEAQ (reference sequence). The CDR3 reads CASSLNGRVHNEQFF. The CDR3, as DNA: TGTGCCAGCAGCTTAAACGGGAGGGTACACAATGAGCAGTTCTTC.

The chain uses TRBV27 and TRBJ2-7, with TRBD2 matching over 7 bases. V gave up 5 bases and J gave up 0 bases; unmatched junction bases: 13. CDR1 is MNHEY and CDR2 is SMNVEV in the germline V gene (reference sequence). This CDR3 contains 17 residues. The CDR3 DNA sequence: TGTGCCAGCAGTACTATGGGGGGGGGTGGAGACTCCTACGAGCAGTACTTC. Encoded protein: CASSTMGGGGDSYEQYF.

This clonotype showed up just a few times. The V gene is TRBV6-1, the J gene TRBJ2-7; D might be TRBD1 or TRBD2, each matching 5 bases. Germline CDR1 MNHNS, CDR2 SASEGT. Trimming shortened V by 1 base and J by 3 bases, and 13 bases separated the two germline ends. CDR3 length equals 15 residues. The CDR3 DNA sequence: TGTGCCAGCAGTGAAGACGGGACCCTACTCTACGAGCAGTACTTC. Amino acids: CASSEDGTLLYEQYF.

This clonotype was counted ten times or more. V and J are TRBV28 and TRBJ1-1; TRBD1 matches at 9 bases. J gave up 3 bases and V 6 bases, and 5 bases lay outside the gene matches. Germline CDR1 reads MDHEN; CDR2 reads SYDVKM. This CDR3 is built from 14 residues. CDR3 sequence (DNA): TGTGCCAGCAGCAAACGGGACAGGGACACTGAAGCTTTCTTT. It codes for CASSKRDRDTEAFF.

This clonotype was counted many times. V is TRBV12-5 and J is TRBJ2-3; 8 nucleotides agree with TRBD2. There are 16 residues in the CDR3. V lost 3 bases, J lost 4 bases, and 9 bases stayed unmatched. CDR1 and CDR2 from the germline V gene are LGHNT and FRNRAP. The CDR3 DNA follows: TGTGCTAGTGGTTTAGGGCCAGCGGGAGTGGCAGATACGCAGTATTTT. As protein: CASGLGPAGVADTQYF.

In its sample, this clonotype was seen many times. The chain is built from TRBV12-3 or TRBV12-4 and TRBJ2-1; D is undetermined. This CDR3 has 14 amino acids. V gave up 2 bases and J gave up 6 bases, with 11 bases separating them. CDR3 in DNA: TGTGCCAGCAGTTTAACCCCGAGTCCCAATGAGCAGTTCTTC. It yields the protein CASSLTPSPNEQFF.

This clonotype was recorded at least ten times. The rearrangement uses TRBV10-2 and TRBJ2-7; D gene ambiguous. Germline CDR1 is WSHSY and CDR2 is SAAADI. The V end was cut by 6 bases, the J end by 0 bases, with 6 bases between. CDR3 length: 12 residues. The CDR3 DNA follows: TGCGCCAGCAGGGACGGCTCCTACGAGCAGTACTTC. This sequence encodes CASRDGSYEQYF.

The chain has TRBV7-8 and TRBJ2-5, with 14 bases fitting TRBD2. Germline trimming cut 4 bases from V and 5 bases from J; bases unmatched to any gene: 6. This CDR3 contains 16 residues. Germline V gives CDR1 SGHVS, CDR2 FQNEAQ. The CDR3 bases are TGTGCCAGCAGCTCGGGAGGGACTAGCGGGAGCGAGACCCAGTACTTC. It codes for CASSSGGTSGSETQYF.

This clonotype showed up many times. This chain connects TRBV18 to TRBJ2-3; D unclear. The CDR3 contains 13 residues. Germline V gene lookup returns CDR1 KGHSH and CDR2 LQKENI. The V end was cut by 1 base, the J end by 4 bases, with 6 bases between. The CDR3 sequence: CASSPLGADTQYF. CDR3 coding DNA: TGTGCCAGCTCACCACTGGGCGCAGATACGCAGTATTTT.

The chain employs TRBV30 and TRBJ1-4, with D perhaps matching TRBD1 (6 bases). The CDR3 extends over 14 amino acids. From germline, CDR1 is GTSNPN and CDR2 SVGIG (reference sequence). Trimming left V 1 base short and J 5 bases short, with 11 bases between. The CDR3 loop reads CAWSGGGPNEKLFF. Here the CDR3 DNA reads TGTGCCTGGAGTGGGGGGGGCCCCAATGAAAAACTGTTTTTT. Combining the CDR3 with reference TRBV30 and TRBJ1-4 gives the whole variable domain SQTIHQWPATLVQPVGSPLSLECTVEGTSNPNLYWYRQAAGRGLQLLFYSVGIGQISSEVPQNLSASRPQDRQFILSSKKLLLSDSGFYLCAWSGGGPNEKLFFGSGTQLSVL.

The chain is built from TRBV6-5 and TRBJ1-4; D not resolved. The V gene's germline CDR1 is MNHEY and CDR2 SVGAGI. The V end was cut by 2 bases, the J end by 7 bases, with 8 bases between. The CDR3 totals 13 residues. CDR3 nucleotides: TGTGCCAGCAGTTACAGGGATGGTGAAAAACTGTTTTTT. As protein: CASSYRDGEKLFF.

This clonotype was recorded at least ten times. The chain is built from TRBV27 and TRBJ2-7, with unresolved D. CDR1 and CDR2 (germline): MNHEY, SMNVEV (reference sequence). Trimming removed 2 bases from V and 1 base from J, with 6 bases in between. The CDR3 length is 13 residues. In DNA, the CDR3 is TGTGCCAGCAGTTTAGCCAAATCCTACGAGCAGTACTTC. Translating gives CASSLAKSYEQYF.

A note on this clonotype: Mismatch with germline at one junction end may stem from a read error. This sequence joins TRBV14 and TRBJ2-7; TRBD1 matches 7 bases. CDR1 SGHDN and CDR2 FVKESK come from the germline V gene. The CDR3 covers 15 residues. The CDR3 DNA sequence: TGTACCAGCAGCCAACGGGACAGACTATCCTACGAGCAGTACTTC. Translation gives CTSSQRDRLSYEQYF.

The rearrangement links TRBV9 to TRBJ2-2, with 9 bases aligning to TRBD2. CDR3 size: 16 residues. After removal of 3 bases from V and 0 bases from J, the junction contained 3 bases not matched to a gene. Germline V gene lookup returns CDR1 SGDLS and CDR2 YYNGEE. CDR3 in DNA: TGTGCCAGCAGCGGTATAGCGGGAGCGAACACCGGGGAGCTGTTTTTT. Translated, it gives CASSGIAGANTGELFF.